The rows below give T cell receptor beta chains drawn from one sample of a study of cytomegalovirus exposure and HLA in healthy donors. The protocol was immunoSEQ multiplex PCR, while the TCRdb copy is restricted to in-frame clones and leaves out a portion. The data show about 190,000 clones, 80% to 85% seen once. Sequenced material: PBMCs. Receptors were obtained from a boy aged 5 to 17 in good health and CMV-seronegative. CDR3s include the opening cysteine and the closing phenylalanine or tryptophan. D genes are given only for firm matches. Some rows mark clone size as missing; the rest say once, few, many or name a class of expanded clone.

cdr3_nt: TGTGCCAGCAGTCCAGGGACTAGCCCAGAGACCCAGTACTTC
cdr3_aa: CASSPGTSPETQYF
clone_size: .
d_call: TRBD2
cdr3_length: 14
v_call: TRBV2
j_call: TRBJ2-5

cdr3_nt: TGTGCCAGCGGGATAATGACAGGAACAGATACGCAGTATTTT
cdr3_aa: CASGIMTGTDTQYF
clone_size: .
d_call: .
cdr3_length: 14
v_call: TRBV28
j_call: TRBJ2-3

cdr3_nt: TGCGCCAGCAGTGAGTCGAATCACAGGAGAATCACTGAAGCTTTCTTT
cdr3_aa: CASSESNHRRITEAFF
clone_size: .
d_call: .
cdr3_length: 16
v_call: TRBV10-1
j_call: TRBJ1-1

cdr3_nt: TGTGCCAGCAGCTTGGACATGCCCTACGAGCAGTACTTC
cdr3_aa: CASSLDMPYEQYF
clone_size: .
d_call: .
cdr3_length: 13
v_call: TRBV5-5
j_call: TRBJ2-7

cdr3_nt: TGTGCCAGCAGCTTAACGTATCCGGGACAGAGCACCGAGCAGTACTTC
cdr3_aa: CASSLTYPGQSTEQYF
clone_size: .
d_call: TRBD1
cdr3_length: 16
v_call: TRBV11-2
j_call: TRBJ2-7

cdr3_nt: TGTGCCAGCTCACTGACTAGCGGGGGTAACACCGGGGAGCTGTTTTTT
cdr3_aa: CASSLTSGGNTGELFF
clone_size: .
d_call: TRBD2
cdr3_length: 16
v_call: TRBV18
j_call: TRBJ2-2

cdr3_nt: TGTGCCAGCAGTGAAGCCTTCCCAGATACGCAGTATTTT
cdr3_aa: CASSEAFPDTQYF
clone_size: .
d_call: .
cdr3_length: 13
v_call: TRBV6-1
j_call: TRBJ2-3

cdr3_nt: TGCAGCGCAGGACAGGGGGCGACGAACGGGGAGCTGTTTTTT
cdr3_aa: CSAGQGATNGELFF
clone_size: .
d_call: TRBD1
cdr3_length: 14
v_call: TRBV29-1
j_call: TRBJ2-2

cdr3_nt: TGTGCCAGCAGCCAGACAGGGGGCGCAGGCGGGGAGCTGTTTTTT
cdr3_aa: CASSQTGGAGGELFF
clone_size: .
d_call: TRBD1
cdr3_length: 15
v_call: TRBV14
j_call: TRBJ2-2

cdr3_nt: TGTGCCAGCACGGACAGGAACACTGAAGCTTTCTTT
cdr3_aa: CASTDRNTEAFF
clone_size: few
d_call: .
cdr3_length: 12
v_call: TRBV28
j_call: TRBJ1-1

cdr3_nt: TGTGCCAGCAGTCTTCAGGGGCCCTACTACAATGAGCAGTTCTTC
cdr3_aa: CASSLQGPYYNEQFF
clone_size: .
d_call: .
cdr3_length: 15
v_call: TRBV27
j_call: TRBJ2-1

cdr3_nt: TGCGCCAGCAGCCCTACCAGAGGGCCCAATTCACCCCTCCACTTT
cdr3_aa: CASSPTRGPNSPLHF
clone_size: once
d_call: .
cdr3_length: 15
v_call: TRBV4-3
j_call: TRBJ1-6

cdr3_nt: TGCGCTTTTTTCAAAGAGAAGGCGGCATACGAGCAGTACTTC
cdr3_aa: CAFFKEKAAYEQYF
clone_size: few
d_call: .
cdr3_length: 14
v_call: TRBV4-1
j_call: TRBJ2-7

cdr3_nt: TGCAGCGTTATGGGACAGACCCTCTCTGGAAACACCATATATTTT
cdr3_aa: CSVMGQTLSGNTIYF
clone_size: few
d_call: TRBD1
cdr3_length: 15
v_call: TRBV29-1
j_call: TRBJ1-3

cdr3_nt: TGCAGCGTTGAGGGCTTTGGTTTCACAGATACGCAGTATTTT
cdr3_aa: CSVEGFGFTDTQYF
clone_size: once
d_call: .
cdr3_length: 14
v_call: TRBV29-1
j_call: TRBJ2-3

cdr3_nt: TGTGCCAGCTCACCGCCGGGGCCAGGGGTTGGAGCTTTCTTT
cdr3_aa: CASSPPGPGVGAFF
clone_size: .
d_call: .
cdr3_length: 14
v_call: TRBV18
j_call: TRBJ1-1

cdr3_nt: TGTGCCAGCAGCTTAGTGGACAGCAACAATCAGCCCCAGCATTTT
cdr3_aa: CASSLVDSNNQPQHF
clone_size: .
d_call: .
cdr3_length: 15
v_call: TRBV7-2
j_call: TRBJ1-5

cdr3_nt: TGTGCCAGCAGCCCTCTAGCGGGGGCCAGGTCTTTTCGGCAGTTCTTC
cdr3_aa: CASSPLAGARSFRQFF
clone_size: .
d_call: TRBD2
cdr3_length: 16
v_call: TRBV11-2
j_call: TRBJ2-1

cdr3_nt: TGTGCCAGCAGCACTAGCGGGGGGGCCGGAGATACGCAGTATTTT
cdr3_aa: CASSTSGGAGDTQYF
clone_size: few
d_call: TRBD2
cdr3_length: 15
v_call: TRBV9
j_call: TRBJ2-3

cdr3_nt: TGTGCCAGCAGTGTGACTAGCGGGAGCTACAATGAGCAGTTCTTC
cdr3_aa: CASSVTSGSYNEQFF
clone_size: .
d_call: TRBD2
cdr3_length: 15
v_call: TRBV2
j_call: TRBJ2-1

cdr3_nt: TGTGCCAGCAGTTACCGAACTAGCGGGAGCTTTAATGAGCAGTTCTTC
cdr3_aa: CASSYRTSGSFNEQFF
clone_size: .
d_call: TRBD2
cdr3_length: 16
v_call: TRBV6-5
j_call: TRBJ2-1

cdr3_nt: TGCGCCAGCAGCCAAGATGGGACAGCTGAAGCTTTCTTT
cdr3_aa: CASSQDGTAEAFF
clone_size: .
d_call: TRBD1
cdr3_length: 13
v_call: TRBV4-3
j_call: TRBJ1-1

cdr3_nt: TGTGCCAGCAGACGACAGCCAAGGCTCCAAGAGACCCAGTACTTC
cdr3_aa: CASRRQPRLQETQYF
clone_size: .
d_call: .
cdr3_length: 15
v_call: TRBV21-1
j_call: TRBJ2-5

cdr3_nt: TGTGCCAGCAGCTTAGGAGGGGGGCCAGGACTAGGTCTTTGGCAGTTCTTC
cdr3_aa: CASSLGGGPGLGLWQFF
clone_size: .
d_call: .
cdr3_length: 17
v_call: TRBV11-2
j_call: TRBJ2-1

cdr3_nt: TGTGCCAGCAGCGGAGTGACTAGCGGGGGTCGTAATGAGCAGTTCTTC
cdr3_aa: CASSGVTSGGRNEQFF
clone_size: .
d_call: TRBD2
cdr3_length: 16
v_call: TRBV9
j_call: TRBJ2-1

cdr3_nt: TGTGCCAGCAGCCCTTACTCCTACGAGCAGTACTTC
cdr3_aa: CASSPYSYEQYF
clone_size: once
d_call: .
cdr3_length: 12
v_call: TRBV7-2
j_call: TRBJ2-7

cdr3_nt: TGTGCCAGCAGTCCCTCGACTAGCGGGATATTCAAGACCCAGTACTTC
cdr3_aa: CASSPSTSGIFKTQYF
clone_size: once
d_call: TRBD2
cdr3_length: 16
v_call: TRBV2
j_call: TRBJ2-5

cdr3_nt: TGTGCCAGCAGCTTACGTCCGACATCCGGAAACACCATATATTTT
cdr3_aa: CASSLRPTSGNTIYF
clone_size: .
d_call: .
cdr3_length: 15
v_call: TRBV7-2
j_call: TRBJ1-3

cdr3_nt: TGTGCCAGCAGCTCCTGGCGGGGGTTCGAGACCCAGTACTTC
cdr3_aa: CASSSWRGFETQYF
clone_size: .
d_call: TRBD2
cdr3_length: 14
v_call: TRBV11-2
j_call: TRBJ2-5